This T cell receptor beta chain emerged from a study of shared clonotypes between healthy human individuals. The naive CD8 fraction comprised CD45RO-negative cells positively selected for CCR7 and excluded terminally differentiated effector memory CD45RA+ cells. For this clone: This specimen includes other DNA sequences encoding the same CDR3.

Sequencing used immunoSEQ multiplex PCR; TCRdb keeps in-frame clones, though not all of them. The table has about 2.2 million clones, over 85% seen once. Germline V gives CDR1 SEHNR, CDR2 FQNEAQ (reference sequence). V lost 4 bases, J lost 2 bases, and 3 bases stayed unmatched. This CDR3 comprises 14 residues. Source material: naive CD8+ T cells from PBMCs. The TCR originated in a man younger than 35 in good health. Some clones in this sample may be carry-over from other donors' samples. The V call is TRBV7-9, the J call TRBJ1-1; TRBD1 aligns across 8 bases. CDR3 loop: CASSSGQGNTEAFF. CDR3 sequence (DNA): TGTGCCAGCAGCTCAGGACAGGGAAACACTGAAGCTTTCTTT.